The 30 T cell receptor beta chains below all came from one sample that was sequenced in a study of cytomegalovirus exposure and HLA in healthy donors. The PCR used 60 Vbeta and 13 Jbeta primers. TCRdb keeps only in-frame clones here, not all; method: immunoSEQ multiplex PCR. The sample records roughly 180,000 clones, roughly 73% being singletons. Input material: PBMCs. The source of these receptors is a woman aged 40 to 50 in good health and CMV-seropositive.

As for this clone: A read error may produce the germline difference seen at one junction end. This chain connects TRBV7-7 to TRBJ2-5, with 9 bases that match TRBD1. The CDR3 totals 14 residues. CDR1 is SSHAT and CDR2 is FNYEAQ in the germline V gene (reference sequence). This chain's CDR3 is CASSPRTGDGTQYF. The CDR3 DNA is TGTGCTAGCAGCCCGCGGACAGGGGACGGGACCCAGTACTTC.

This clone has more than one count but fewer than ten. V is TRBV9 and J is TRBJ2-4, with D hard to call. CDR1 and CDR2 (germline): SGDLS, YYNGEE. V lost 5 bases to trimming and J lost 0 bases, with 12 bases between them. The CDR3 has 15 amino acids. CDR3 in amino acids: CASSATPLAKNIQYF. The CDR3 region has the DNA TGTGCCAGCAGTGCCACACCGCTAGCCAAAAACATTCAGTACTTC.

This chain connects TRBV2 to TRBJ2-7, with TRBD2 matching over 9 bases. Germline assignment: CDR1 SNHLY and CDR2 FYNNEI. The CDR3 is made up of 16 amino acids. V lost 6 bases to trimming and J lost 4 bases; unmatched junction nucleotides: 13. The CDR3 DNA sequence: TGTGCCAGCAGGAGAGGTCGGCGGGAGGGCCCTTACGAGCAGTACTTC. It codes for CASRRGRREGPYEQYF.

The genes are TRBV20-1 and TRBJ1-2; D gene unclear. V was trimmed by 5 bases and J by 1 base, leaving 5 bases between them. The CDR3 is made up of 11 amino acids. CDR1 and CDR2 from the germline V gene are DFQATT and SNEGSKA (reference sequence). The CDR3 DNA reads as TGCAGTGCTTTTCTTAACTATGGCTACACCTTC. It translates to CSAFLNYGYTF.

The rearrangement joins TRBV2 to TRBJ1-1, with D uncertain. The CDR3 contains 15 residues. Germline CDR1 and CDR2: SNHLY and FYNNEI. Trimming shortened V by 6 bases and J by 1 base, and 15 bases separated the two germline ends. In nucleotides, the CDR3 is TGTGCCAGCAGAGCGGATTCCGGAGGGAACACTGAAGCTTTCTTT. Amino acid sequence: CASRADSGGNTEAFF. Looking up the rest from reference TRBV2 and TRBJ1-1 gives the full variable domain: EPEVTQTPSHQVTQMGQEVILRCVPISNHLYFYWYRQILGQKVEFLVSFYNNEISEKSEIFDDQFSVERPDGSNFTLKIRSTKLEDSAMYFCASRADSGGNTEAFFGQGTRLTVV.

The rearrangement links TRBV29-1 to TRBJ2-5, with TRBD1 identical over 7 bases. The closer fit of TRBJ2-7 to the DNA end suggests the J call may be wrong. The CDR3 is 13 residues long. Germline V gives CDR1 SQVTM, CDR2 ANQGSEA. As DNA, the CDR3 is TGCAGCGTTCGGAAAGGGGGCCTGGACGAGCAGTACTTC. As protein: CSVRKGGLDEQYF.

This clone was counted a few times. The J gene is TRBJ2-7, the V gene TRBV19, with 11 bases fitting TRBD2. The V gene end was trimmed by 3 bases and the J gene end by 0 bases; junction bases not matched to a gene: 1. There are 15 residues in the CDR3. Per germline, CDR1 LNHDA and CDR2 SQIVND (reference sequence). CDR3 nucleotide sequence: TGTGCCAGTAGTATGACTAGCGGGGCCTCCTACGAGCAGTACTTC. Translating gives CASSMTSGASYEQYF.

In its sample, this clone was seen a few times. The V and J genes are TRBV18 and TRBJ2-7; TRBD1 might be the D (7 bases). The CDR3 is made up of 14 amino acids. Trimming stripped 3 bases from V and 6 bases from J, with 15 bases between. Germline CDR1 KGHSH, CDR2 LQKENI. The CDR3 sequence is CASSPSGQGGEQYF. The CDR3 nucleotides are TGTGCCAGCTCACCGTCAGGGCAGGGGGGCGAGCAGTACTTC. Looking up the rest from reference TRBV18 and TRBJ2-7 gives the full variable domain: NAGVMQNPRHLVRRRGQEARLRCSPMKGHSHVYWYRQLPEEGLKFMVYLQKENIIDESGMPKERFSAEFPKEGPSILRIQQVVRGDSAAYFCASSPSGQGGEQYFGPGTRLTVT.

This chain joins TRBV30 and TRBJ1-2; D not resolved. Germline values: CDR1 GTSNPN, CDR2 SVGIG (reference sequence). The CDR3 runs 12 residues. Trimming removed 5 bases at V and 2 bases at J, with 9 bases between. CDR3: CAWGPENYGYTF. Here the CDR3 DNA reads TGTGCCTGGGGCCCAGAAAACTATGGCTACACCTTC. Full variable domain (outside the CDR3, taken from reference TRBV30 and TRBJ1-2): SQTIHQWPATLVQPVGSPLSLECTVEGTSNPNLYWYRQAAGRGLQLLFYSVGIGQISSEVPQNLSASRPQDRQFILSSKKLLLSDSGFYLCAWGPENYGYTFGSGTRLTVV.

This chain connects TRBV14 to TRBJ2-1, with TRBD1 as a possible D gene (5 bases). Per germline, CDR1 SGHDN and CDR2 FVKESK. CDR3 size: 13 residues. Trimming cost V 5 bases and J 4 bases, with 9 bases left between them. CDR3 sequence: CASSLTVYNEQFF. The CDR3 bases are TGTGCCAGCAGCTTGACAGTTTACAATGAGCAGTTCTTC.

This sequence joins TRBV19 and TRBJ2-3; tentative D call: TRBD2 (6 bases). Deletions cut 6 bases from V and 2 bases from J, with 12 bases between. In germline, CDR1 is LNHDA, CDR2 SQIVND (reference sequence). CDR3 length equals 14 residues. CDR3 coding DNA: TGTGCCAGTAGCCTTGGCGGGAACACAGATACGCAGTATTTT. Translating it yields CASSLGGNTDTQYF.

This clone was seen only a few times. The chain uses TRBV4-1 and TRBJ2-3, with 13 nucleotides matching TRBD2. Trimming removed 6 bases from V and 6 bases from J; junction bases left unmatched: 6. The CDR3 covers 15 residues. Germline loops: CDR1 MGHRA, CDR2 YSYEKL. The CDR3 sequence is CASRLAGGPMDTQYF. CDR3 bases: TGCGCCAGCAGACTAGCGGGAGGGCCGATGGATACGCAGTATTTT.

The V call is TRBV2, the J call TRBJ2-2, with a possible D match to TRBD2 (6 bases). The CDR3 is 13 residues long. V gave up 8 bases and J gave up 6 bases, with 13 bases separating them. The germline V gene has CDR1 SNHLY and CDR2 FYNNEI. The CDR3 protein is CASRGGTAGELFF. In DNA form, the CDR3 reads TGTGCCAGCCGGGGCGGGACCGCCGGGGAGCTGTTTTTT.

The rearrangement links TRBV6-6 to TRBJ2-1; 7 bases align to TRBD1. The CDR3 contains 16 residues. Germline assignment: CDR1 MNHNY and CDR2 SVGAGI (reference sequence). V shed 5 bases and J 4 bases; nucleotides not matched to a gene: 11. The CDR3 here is CASSRQGSNRYNEQFF. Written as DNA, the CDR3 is TGTGCCAGCAGTCGACAGGGATCCAACCGGTACAATGAGCAGTTCTTC.

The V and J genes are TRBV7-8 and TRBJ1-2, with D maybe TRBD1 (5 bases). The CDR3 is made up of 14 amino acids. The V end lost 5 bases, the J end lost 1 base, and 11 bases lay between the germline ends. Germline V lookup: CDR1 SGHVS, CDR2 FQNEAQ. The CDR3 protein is CASSPGGGNYGYTF. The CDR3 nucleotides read TGTGCCAGCAGCCCGGGGGGGGGTAACTATGGCTACACCTTC.

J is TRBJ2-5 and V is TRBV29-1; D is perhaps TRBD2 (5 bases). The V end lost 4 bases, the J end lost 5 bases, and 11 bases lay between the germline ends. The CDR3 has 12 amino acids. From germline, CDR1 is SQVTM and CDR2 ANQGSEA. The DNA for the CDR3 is TGCAGCGTTGGGCGGAGAGGGGAGACCCAGTACTTC. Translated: CSVGRRGETQYF.

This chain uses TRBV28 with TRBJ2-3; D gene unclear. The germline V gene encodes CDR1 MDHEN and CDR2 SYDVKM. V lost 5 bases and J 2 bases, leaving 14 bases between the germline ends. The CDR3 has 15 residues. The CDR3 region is CASSGRERATDTQYF. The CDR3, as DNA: TGTGCCAGCAGTGGCAGAGAGCGAGCCACAGATACGCAGTATTTT.

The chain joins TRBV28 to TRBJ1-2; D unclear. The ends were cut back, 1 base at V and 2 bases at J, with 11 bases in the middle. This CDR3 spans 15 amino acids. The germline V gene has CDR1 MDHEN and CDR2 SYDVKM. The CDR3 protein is CASSLLTQSNYGYTF. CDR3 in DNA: TGTGCCAGCAGTTTATTAACTCAAAGCAACTATGGCTACACCTTC.

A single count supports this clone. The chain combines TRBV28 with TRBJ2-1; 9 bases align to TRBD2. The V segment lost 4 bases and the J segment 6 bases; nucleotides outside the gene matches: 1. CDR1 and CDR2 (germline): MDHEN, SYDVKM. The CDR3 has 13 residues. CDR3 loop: CASSSSGTNEQFF. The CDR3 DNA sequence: TGTGCCAGCAGTTCTAGCGGGACCAATGAGCAGTTCTTC.

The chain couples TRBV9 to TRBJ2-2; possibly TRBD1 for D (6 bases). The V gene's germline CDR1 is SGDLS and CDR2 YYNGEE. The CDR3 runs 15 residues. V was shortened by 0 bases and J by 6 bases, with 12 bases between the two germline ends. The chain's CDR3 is CASSVGTGRPGELFF. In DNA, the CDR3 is TGTGCCAGCAGCGTAGGAACAGGGCGCCCCGGGGAGCTGTTTTTT.

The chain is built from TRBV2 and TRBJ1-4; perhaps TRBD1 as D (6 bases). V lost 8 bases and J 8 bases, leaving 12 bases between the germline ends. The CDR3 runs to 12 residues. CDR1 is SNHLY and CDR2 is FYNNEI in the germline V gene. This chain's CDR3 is CASGSQGEKLFF. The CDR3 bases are TGTGCCAGCGGAAGTCAGGGGGAAAAACTGTTTTTT.

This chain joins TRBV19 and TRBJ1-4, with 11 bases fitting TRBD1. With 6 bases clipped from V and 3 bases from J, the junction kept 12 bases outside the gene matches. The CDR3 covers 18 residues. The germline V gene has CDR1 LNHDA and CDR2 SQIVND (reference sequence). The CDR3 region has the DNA TGTGCCAGTAGCGTTACCGGGACAGGGGGGAGAGCTAATGAAAAACTGTTTTTT. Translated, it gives CASSVTGTGGRANEKLFF. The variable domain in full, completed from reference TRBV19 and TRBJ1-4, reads DGGITQSPKYLFRKEGQNVTLSCEQNLNHDAMYWYRQDPGQGLRLIYYSQIVNDFQKGDIAEGYSVSREKKESFPLTVTSAQKNPTAFYLCASSVTGTGGRANEKLFFGSGTQLSVL.

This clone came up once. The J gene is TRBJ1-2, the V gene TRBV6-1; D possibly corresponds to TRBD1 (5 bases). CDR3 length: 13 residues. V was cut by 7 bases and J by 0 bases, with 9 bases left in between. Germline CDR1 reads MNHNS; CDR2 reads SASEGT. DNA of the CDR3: TGTGCCAGCACTCTGACAGCTAACTATGGCTACACCTTC. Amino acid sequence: CASTLTANYGYTF.

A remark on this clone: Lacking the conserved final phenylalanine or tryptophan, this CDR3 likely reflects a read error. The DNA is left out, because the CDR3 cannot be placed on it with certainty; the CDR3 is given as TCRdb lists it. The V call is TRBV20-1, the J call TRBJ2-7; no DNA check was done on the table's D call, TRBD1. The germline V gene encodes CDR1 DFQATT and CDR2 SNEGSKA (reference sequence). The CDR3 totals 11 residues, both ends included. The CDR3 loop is CSAKQGALMYA.

CDR3 DNA sequence: TGTGCCAGCAGTCCCTCGACAGGGAGCTCTGGGGCCAACGTCCTGACTTTC. Its translation: CASSPSTGSSGANVLTF. This chain joins TRBV2 and TRBJ2-6; TRBD1 agrees at 7 bases. With 5 bases clipped from V and 0 bases from J, the junction kept 7 bases outside the gene matches. The V gene's germline CDR1 is SNHLY and CDR2 FYNNEI. The CDR3 runs to 17 residues. Full variable domain (outside the CDR3, taken from reference TRBV2 and TRBJ2-6): EPEVTQTPSHQVTQMGQEVILRCVPISNHLYFYWYRQILGQKVEFLVSFYNNEISEKSEIFDDQFSVERPDGSNFTLKIRSTKLEDSAMYFCASSPSTGSSGANVLTFGAGSRLTVL.

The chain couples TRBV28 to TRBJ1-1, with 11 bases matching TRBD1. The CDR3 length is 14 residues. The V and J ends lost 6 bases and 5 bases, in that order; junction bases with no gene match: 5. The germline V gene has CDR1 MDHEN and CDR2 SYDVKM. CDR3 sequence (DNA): TGTGCCAGCAGGGCGGGACAGGGGGGGACTGAAGCTTTCTTT. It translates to CASRAGQGGTEAFF.

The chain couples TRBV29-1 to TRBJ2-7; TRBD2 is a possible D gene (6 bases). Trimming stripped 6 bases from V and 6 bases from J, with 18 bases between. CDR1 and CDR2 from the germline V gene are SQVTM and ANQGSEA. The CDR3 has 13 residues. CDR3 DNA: TGCAGCGTCCTAAGGAGGGAAAGGGGCGAGCAGTACTTC. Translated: CSVLRRERGEQYF.

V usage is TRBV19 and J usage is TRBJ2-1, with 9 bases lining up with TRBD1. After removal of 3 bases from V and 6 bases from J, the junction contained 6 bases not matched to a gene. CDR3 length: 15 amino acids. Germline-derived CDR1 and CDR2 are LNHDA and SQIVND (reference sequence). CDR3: CASSILATGGNEQFF. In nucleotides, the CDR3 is TGTGCCAGTAGTATTCTAGCGACAGGGGGCAATGAGCAGTTCTTC.

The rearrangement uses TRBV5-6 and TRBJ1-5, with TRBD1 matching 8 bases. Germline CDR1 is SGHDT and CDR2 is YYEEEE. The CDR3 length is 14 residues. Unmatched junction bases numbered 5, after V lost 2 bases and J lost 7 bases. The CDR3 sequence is CASSFGQGRQPQHF. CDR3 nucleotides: TGTGCCAGCAGCTTTGGACAGGGTAGGCAGCCCCAGCATTTT.

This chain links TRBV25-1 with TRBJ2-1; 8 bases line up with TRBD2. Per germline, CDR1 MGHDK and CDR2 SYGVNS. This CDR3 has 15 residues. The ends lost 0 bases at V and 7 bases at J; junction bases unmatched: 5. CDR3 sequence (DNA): TGTGCCAGCAGTGAATATAGAGGGACTAGTAATGAGCAGTTCTTC. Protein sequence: CASSEYRGTSNEQFF.